Listed here is a single TCR beta chain. This sample was included in a study of CD8 T cells in Susac syndrome. The length of the CDR3 is 15 residues. CDR1 and CDR2 from the germline V gene are SGHRS and YFSETQ. V lost 0 bases and J lost 5; bases outside the gene matches: 6. An input of about 0.5 to 1 ug of RNA was subjected to reverse transcription using random hexamers. A multiplex approach, immunoSEQ multiplex PCR, amplified TCR beta CDR3 across 54 Vbeta and 13 Jbeta. One entry per CDR3 protein, called by TCRdb with MiXCR from the immunoSEQ multiplex PCR reads. The sample lists about 150,000 distinct CDR3 sequences; 95% were seen once.

This chain uses TRBV5-1 with TRBJ2-7, with 9 bases that match TRBD1. The sample was CD4+ T cells from PBMCs. This TCR was sampled from a human donor with Susac syndrome. The CDR3 DNA sequence: TGCGCCAGCAGCTTGGAGGGACAGGGTCGGAACGAGCAGTACTTC. Amino acids: CASSLEGQGRNEQYF.